Listed below are T cell receptor beta chains from one sample, sequenced in a study of T cells in Graves' hyperthyroidism and ophthalmopathy. One entry per CDR3 protein results from TCRdb running MiXCR on the multiplex PCR reads. This repertoire shows approximately 380,000 distinct CDR3 sequences, under 20% found once; its top ten account for 3.7%. Sequencing was performed on blood. The receptors were sampled from a woman aged 18-35 years with Graves' hyperthyroidism. The CDR3 runs from the conserved cysteine through the conserved F or W. A D gene is named only where the DNA matches it firmly. Rows give clone size only sometimes, using once, few, many, or a class for an expanded clone.

abundance	d_gene	v_gene	j_gene	CDR3aa	CDR3nt
few	-	TRBV6-5	TRBJ1-6	CASSYSYKPNSPLHF	TGTGCCAGCAGTTACTCGTACAAACCTAATTCACCCCTCCACTTT
few	TRBD1	TRBV4-1	TRBJ1-5	CASSQEGQDFSQPQHF	TGCGCCAGCAGCCAAGAGGGACAGGACTTTTCTCAGCCCCAGCATTTT
many	TRBD2	TRBV11-3	TRBJ2-2	CASSLGGRTGELFF	TGTGCCAGCAGCTTAGGCGGGAGGACCGGGGAGCTGTTTTTT
many	-	TRBV20-1	TRBJ2-5	CSAEIRGETQYF	TGCAGTGCAGAGATCAGGGGAGAGACCCAGTACTTC
many	-	TRBV5-1	TRBJ2-2	CASSLIAGDGFGELFF	TGCGCCAGCAGCTTGATCGCAGGGGACGGGTTCGGGGAGCTGTTTTTT
many	-	TRBV6-1	TRBJ2-7	CASSDRAVPYEQYF	TGTGCCAGCAGTGACCGGGCGGTCCCCTACGAGCAGTACTTC
-	-	TRBV27	TRBJ2-7	CASSPLGWGSGELYF	TGTGCCAGCAGTCCCCTTGGTTGGGGGTCCGGGGAGCTGTACTTC
many	TRBD1	TRBV27	TRBJ1-2	CASSLSARTGTFYGYTF	TGTGCCAGCAGTTTATCTGCCCGGACAGGGACCTTCTATGGCTACACCTTC
many	-	TRBV30	TRBJ2-7	CAWSVGETYEQYF	TGTGCCTGGAGTGTTGGGGAGACCTACGAGCAGTACTTC
many	TRBD1	TRBV7-3	TRBJ1-1	CASRPARGGTEAFF	TGTGCCAGCAGACCAGCCAGGGGGGGCACTGAAGCTTTCTTT
many	-	TRBV6-2/TRBV6-3	TRBJ2-2	CASSYTGPSTGELFF	TGTGCCAGCAGTTACACGGGGCCGAGCACCGGGGAGCTGTTTTTT
few	TRBD2	TRBV10-3	TRBJ2-5	CAISGSGLGGETQYF	TGTGCCATCAGTGGCTCTGGGTTGGGAGGGGAGACCCAGTACTTC
many	-	TRBV12-3/TRBV12-4	TRBJ2-7	CASSPRRLHYEQYF	TGTGCCAGCAGTCCCCGGCGTCTCCACTACGAGCAGTACTTC
-	-	TRBV18	TRBJ1-5	CASSGTTDQPQHF	TGTGCCAGCTCCGGGACAACGGATCAGCCCCAGCATTTT